Listed below are T cell receptor beta chains from one sample, sequenced in a study of tissue T cells after allogeneic stem cell transplantation. Profiling relied on immunoSEQ multiplex PCR, and the TCRdb table lists in-frame clones only, not all of them. The sample holds over 25,000 clones, less than 90% seen once. The sequences come from blood, collected before transplantation. These TCRs come from a woman aged 18-55 years who later had graft-versus-host disease after an allogeneic stem cell transplant. Both conserved end residues are part of each CDR3. Each record gives: D gene, V gene, clone size, J gene, CDR3 DNA, CDR3 protein. D genes are given only for firm matches. Part of the rows lack a size; the others show once, few, many or a class for expanded clones.

D gene: -; V gene: TRBV21-1; clone size: -; J gene: TRBJ2-7; CDR3 DNA: TGTGCCAGCAGCAAAAAAGAGGCTCGAGCGGGCTCCTACGAGCAGTACTTC; CDR3 protein: CASSKKEARAGSYEQYF
D gene: -; V gene: TRBV6-5; clone size: -; J gene: TRBJ1-1; CDR3 DNA: TGTGCCAGCTCTTGGGGGCGCGACACTGAAGCTTTCTTT; CDR3 protein: CASSWGRDTEAFF
D gene: -; V gene: TRBV18; clone size: -; J gene: TRBJ1-1; CDR3 DNA: TGTGCCAGCTCCCCATCTGCCAGGGACCTGGGCCCTGAAGCTTTCTTT; CDR3 protein: CASSPSARDLGPEAFF
D gene: -; V gene: TRBV5-1; clone size: -; J gene: TRBJ1-3; CDR3 DNA: TGCGCCAGCAGCGTTACAGGGTCAGGTGGAAACACCATATATTTT; CDR3 protein: CASSVTGSGGNTIYF
D gene: TRBD1; V gene: TRBV15; clone size: -; J gene: TRBJ1-4; CDR3 DNA: TGTGCCACCAGCCCTAGGGACAGCCGTAATGAAAAACTGTTTTTT; CDR3 protein: CATSPRDSRNEKLFF
D gene: -; V gene: TRBV7-2; clone size: -; J gene: TRBJ1-2; CDR3 DNA: TGTGCCAGCAGCTTCCTCAGCGGAGACGGCTATGGCTACACCTTC; CDR3 protein: CASSFLSGDGYGYTF
D gene: -; V gene: TRBV9; clone size: -; J gene: TRBJ2-5; CDR3 DNA: TGTGCCAGCAGCGTAGACAGACAAGAGACCCAGTACTTC; CDR3 protein: CASSVDRQETQYF
D gene: -; V gene: TRBV12-3/TRBV12-4; clone size: -; J gene: TRBJ1-1; CDR3 DNA: TGTGCCAGCAGTTCAGACACAAACACTGAAGCTTTCTTT; CDR3 protein: CASSSDTNTEAFF
D gene: -; V gene: TRBV21-1; clone size: -; J gene: TRBJ1-4; CDR3 DNA: TGTGCCAGCAGCGGGAGGGACAGCCCTAATGAAAAACTGTTTTTT; CDR3 protein: CASSGRDSPNEKLFF
D gene: TRBD2; V gene: TRBV19; clone size: -; J gene: TRBJ2-3; CDR3 DNA: TGTGCCAGTAGTATAATAGACGTGGGACTAGCGGGAGACACAGATACGCAGTATTTT; CDR3 protein: CASSIIDVGLAGDTDTQYF
D gene: -; V gene: TRBV15; clone size: -; J gene: TRBJ2-7; CDR3 DNA: TGTGCCACCAGCAGAGGGGGTAGATCCTACGAGCAGTACTTC; CDR3 protein: CATSRGGRSYEQYF
D gene: -; V gene: TRBV18; clone size: -; J gene: TRBJ1-1; CDR3 DNA: TGTGCCAGCTCACCAAATAGGGATAAAGCTTTCTTT; CDR3 protein: CASSPNRDKAFF
D gene: -; V gene: TRBV5-1; clone size: -; J gene: TRBJ1-1; CDR3 DNA: TGCGCCAGCAGCAGAGACCCCGGGGGCACTGAAGCTTTCTTT; CDR3 protein: CASSRDPGGTEAFF
D gene: -; V gene: TRBV6-6; clone size: -; J gene: TRBJ2-1; CDR3 DNA: TGTGCCAGCGGGGCGGGGGCTACCTACAATGAGCAGTTCTTC; CDR3 protein: CASGAGATYNEQFF
D gene: -; V gene: TRBV4-3; clone size: -; J gene: TRBJ2-1; CDR3 DNA: TGCGCCAGCAGCCAGAGAACAGGGAGCTCCTACAATGAGCAGTTCTTC; CDR3 protein: CASSQRTGSSYNEQFF
D gene: TRBD2; V gene: TRBV4-1; clone size: -; J gene: TRBJ2-1; CDR3 DNA: TGCGCCAGCAGCCCCGAACCGGGACTAGCATCCTCCAATGAGCAGTTCTTC; CDR3 protein: CASSPEPGLASSNEQFF
D gene: TRBD1; V gene: TRBV3-1/TRBV3-2; clone size: -; J gene: TRBJ1-1; CDR3 DNA: TGTGCCAGCAGCCCGACAGGGGGCTACACTGAAGCTTTCTTT; CDR3 protein: CASSPTGGYTEAFF
D gene: TRBD1; V gene: TRBV7-7; clone size: few; J gene: TRBJ2-7; CDR3 DNA: TGTGCCAGCAGTCTGGGACAGGGCCACGAGCAGTACTTC; CDR3 protein: CASSLGQGHEQYF
D gene: TRBD2; V gene: TRBV5-1; clone size: -; J gene: TRBJ2-1; CDR3 DNA: TGCGCCAGCGCTCTGGGACAGGGACTAGCGGGAGGACTTGGTGAGCAGTTCTTC; CDR3 protein: CASALGQGLAGGLGEQFF
D gene: -; V gene: TRBV11-2; clone size: -; J gene: TRBJ2-5; CDR3 DNA: TGTGCCAGCAGCCGGAGGAATCAAGAGACCCAGTACTTC; CDR3 protein: CASSRRNQETQYF
D gene: TRBD2; V gene: TRBV27; clone size: -; J gene: TRBJ2-1; CDR3 DNA: TGTGCCAGCAGTTTATCGGCTAGCGGGGGGGCTCGGCAGTTCTTC; CDR3 protein: CASSLSASGGARQFF
D gene: TRBD1; V gene: TRBV29-1; clone size: -; J gene: TRBJ1-2; CDR3 DNA: TGCAGCGCCGAAGGTAGGACAGGAGGAGGCTACACCTTC; CDR3 protein: CSAEGRTGGGYTF
D gene: TRBD1; V gene: TRBV6-5; clone size: once; J gene: TRBJ1-2; CDR3 DNA: TGTGCCAGCGACTCGGGGACAGGGCGTTTCTATGGCTACACCTTC; CDR3 protein: CASDSGTGRFYGYTF
D gene: TRBD2; V gene: TRBV28; clone size: few; J gene: TRBJ2-7; CDR3 DNA: TGTGCCAGCAGTCACGCACGCGGGGGGCCTACCTACGAGCAGTACTTC; CDR3 protein: CASSHARGGPTYEQYF
D gene: -; V gene: TRBV5-5; clone size: -; J gene: TRBJ2-1; CDR3 DNA: TGTGCCAGCAGTCCCCCTGCTCGGGGTGGTGCCGGGCAGTTCTTC; CDR3 protein: CASSPPARGGAGQFF
D gene: -; V gene: TRBV28; clone size: -; J gene: TRBJ2-1; CDR3 DNA: TGTGCCAGCAGTCCCTTTAGCGGTGAGCAGTTCTTC; CDR3 protein: CASSPFSGEQFF
D gene: TRBD2; V gene: TRBV3-1/TRBV3-2; clone size: few; J gene: TRBJ2-2; CDR3 DNA: TGTGCCAGCAGCCACCTAACGACTAGCGGGGGAATCGGGGAGCTGTTTTTT; CDR3 protein: CASSHLTTSGGIGELFF
D gene: -; V gene: TRBV7-8; clone size: -; J gene: TRBJ1-1; CDR3 DNA: TGTGCCAGCAGCTTAACCTCGAGGCAGGCGAACACTGAAGCTTTCTTT; CDR3 protein: CASSLTSRQANTEAFF
D gene: -; V gene: TRBV19; clone size: -; J gene: TRBJ1-5; CDR3 DNA: TGTGCCAGTAGTGGCCGGGTAGTTCAGCCCCAGCATTTT; CDR3 protein: CASSGRVVQPQHF
D gene: -; V gene: TRBV7-2; clone size: -; J gene: TRBJ1-2; CDR3 DNA: TGTGCCAGCAGCTTAGCTGAGAGGGGGAATCAAAACTATGGCTACACCTTC; CDR3 protein: CASSLAERGNQNYGYTF
D gene: -; V gene: TRBV19; clone size: -; J gene: TRBJ2-1; CDR3 DNA: TGTGCCAGTAGTTCCCGGGGGCCCCTAGGGAATGAGCAGTTCTTC; CDR3 protein: CASSSRGPLGNEQFF
D gene: -; V gene: TRBV27; clone size: -; J gene: TRBJ1-2; CDR3 DNA: TGTGCCAGCAGTTACGGGGCCTCGTATGGCTACACCTTC; CDR3 protein: CASSYGASYGYTF
D gene: -; V gene: TRBV7-2; clone size: -; J gene: TRBJ2-3; CDR3 DNA: TGTGCCAGCAGCTTAGGCAGCACAGATACGCAGTATTTT; CDR3 protein: CASSLGSTDTQYF
D gene: TRBD1; V gene: TRBV7-6; clone size: -; J gene: TRBJ1-1; CDR3 DNA: TGTGCCAGCAGCGAAGGACAGGGAGTAGGGACTGAAGCTTTCTTT; CDR3 protein: CASSEGQGVGTEAFF
D gene: TRBD2; V gene: TRBV10-3; clone size: -; J gene: TRBJ2-3; CDR3 DNA: TGTGCCATCAGTGGTAGCGGGACCACAGATACGCAGTATTTT; CDR3 protein: CAISGSGTTDTQYF
D gene: -; V gene: TRBV18; clone size: -; J gene: TRBJ1-2; CDR3 DNA: TGTGCCAGCTCACGACGGAGCTATGGCTACACCTTC; CDR3 protein: CASSRRSYGYTF
D gene: -; V gene: TRBV18; clone size: -; J gene: TRBJ2-7; CDR3 DNA: TGTGCCAGCAGTCGGGACCCACGAGACTACGAGCAGTACTTC; CDR3 protein: CASSRDPRDYEQYF